The 31 T cell receptor beta chains below come from one sample, sequenced in a study of beta chain features in type 1 diabetes. General study results and limits: In all four CD4+ subsets, TCRB CDR3 length was significantly, moderately reduced in type 1 diabetes.

These TCRs' antigens remain unknown. Reverse transcribing all isolated RNA meant expressed TCRB transcripts were sequenced. Method: immunoSEQ multiplex PCR; TCRdb's copy keeps in-frame clones and lacks some. Here the sample spans under 350,000 clones, 24% being singletons. The specimen was naive CD4+ T cells from blood. The receptor set was obtained from a woman aged 30 to 39 with type 1 diabetes.

The CDR3 nucleotides read TGCGCCAGCAGCAGGGGACAGCCAAGTACTTACAATGAGCAGTTCTTC. Protein sequence: CASSRGQPSTYNEQFF. V gene TRBV5-1 combines with J gene TRBJ2-1, with 7 bases lining up with TRBD1. From germline, CDR1 is SGHRS and CDR2 YFSETQ. This CDR3 region has 16 residues. Trimming removed 4 bases from V and 4 bases from J; junction bases left unmatched: 11.

The CDR3 is CASRRTGVNYGYTF. The DNA for the CDR3 is TGCGCCAGCAGAAGGACAGGAGTTAACTATGGCTACACCTTC. V and J are TRBV4-1 and TRBJ1-2, with TRBD1 matching over 7 bases. Germline CDR1 MGHRA, CDR2 YSYEKL. The CDR3 is made up of 14 amino acids. Trimming at V came to 6 bases and at J to 1 base, leaving 5 bases not matched to a gene.

The chain is built from TRBV2 and TRBJ1-5; D is possibly TRBD1 (6 bases). The CDR3 covers 15 residues. Germline-derived CDR1 and CDR2 are SNHLY and FYNNEI. Trimming stripped 5 bases from V and 0 bases from J, with 11 bases between. The CDR3 sequence: CASSTQGFSNQPQHF. DNA of the CDR3: TGTGCCAGCAGTACTCAGGGGTTTAGCAATCAGCCCCAGCATTTT.

V and J are TRBV6-5 and TRBJ2-7; 13 bases line up with TRBD2. Germline-derived CDR1 and CDR2 are MNHEY and SVGAGI. The trim removed 6 bases at V and 2 bases at J, leaving 4 bases unmatched. CDR3 size: 15 residues. The CDR3 coding sequence is TGTGCCAGCAGAGGACTAGCGGGAGAGGCCTACGAGCAGTACTTC. Amino acid sequence: CASRGLAGEAYEQYF.

This chain connects TRBV23-1 to TRBJ1-3; D is unresolved. TRBV23-1 is designated an ORF whose function remains uncertain. V lost 2 bases and J lost 0, with 11 bases in between. The length of the CDR3 is 16 residues. This chain's CDR3 is CASSQVRSRSGNTIYF. In DNA form, the CDR3 reads TGCGCCAGCAGTCAAGTGCGTTCGCGCTCTGGAAACACCATATATTTT.

The chain links TRBV30 to TRBJ2-7; tentatively, D is TRBD2 (5 bases). Germline V lookup: CDR1 GTSNPN, CDR2 SVGIG (reference sequence). Trimming shortened V by 0 bases and J by 2 bases, and 8 bases separated the two germline ends. CDR3 length equals 13 residues. The CDR3 region has the DNA TGTGCCTGGAGTGTCGGGGTGGCCTACGAGCAGTACTTC. This encodes CAWSVGVAYEQYF.

This sequence joins TRBV5-1 and TRBJ2-5, with D maybe TRBD2 (6 bases). CDR3 length: 15 amino acids. The germline V gene has CDR1 SGHRS and CDR2 YFSETQ. Trimming took off 4 bases at V and 4 bases at J, with 17 bases between the two ends. CDR3 nucleotides: TGCGCCAGCAGCCCGGCCCCGACTAGGCGAGAGACCCAGTACTTC. It codes for CASSPAPTRRETQYF. Full variable domain (rest looked up from reference TRBV5-1 and TRBJ2-5): KAGVTQTPRYLIKTRGQQVTLSCSPISGHRSVSWYQQTPGQGLQFLFEYFSETQRNKGNFPGRFSGRQFSNSRSEMNVSTLELGDSALYLCASSPAPTRRETQYFGPGTRLLVL.

About this clone itself: The germline gene is not matched at one end of the junction; a read error may be the cause. V usage is TRBV18 and J usage is TRBJ2-7; D unclear. The CDR3 spans 11 residues. CDR1 KGHSH and CDR2 LQKENI come from the germline V gene. This CDR3 reads CASSPSHEQYF. CDR3 in DNA: TGTGCCAGCTCCCCCTCCCACGAGCAGTACTTC.

This clone was detected only a few times. V and J are TRBV4-1 and TRBJ2-7, with D possibly matching TRBD1 (6 bases). This CDR3 contains 14 residues. The V end was cut by 3 bases, the J end by 5 bases, with 14 bases between. Germline lookup yields CDR1 MGHRA and CDR2 YSYEKL. CDR3 protein: CASSQARRGHEQYF. In DNA, the CDR3 is TGCGCCAGCAGCCAGGCACGCAGGGGCCACGAGCAGTACTTC.

This clone occurred a few times. The V gene is TRBV19, the J gene TRBJ2-3, with 15 bases that match TRBD2. J was trimmed by 7 bases and V by 5 bases; bases with no gene match: 7. Germline V gives CDR1 LNHDA, CDR2 SQIVND (reference sequence). The CDR3 extends over 16 amino acids. In nucleotides, the CDR3 is TGTGCCAGTAGTGGGGGGACTAGCGGGAGGCGAAATACGCAGTATTTT. Translated, it gives CASSGGTSGRRNTQYF.

The V and J genes are TRBV4-1 and TRBJ1-5; no clear D gene. V was shortened by 4 bases and J by 0 bases, with 10 bases between the two germline ends. The CDR3 spans 15 residues. Germline V CDR1 and CDR2: MGHRA, YSYEKL. This CDR3 is CASSPEGSSNQPQHF. Here the CDR3 DNA reads TGCGCCAGCAGCCCGGAGGGTTCTAGCAATCAGCCCCAGCATTTT.

The table lists this clone with a few counts. The chain carries TRBV9 and TRBJ2-1; 9 bases align to TRBD2. This CDR3 is built from 15 residues. Looked up from germline, CDR1 is SGDLS and CDR2 is YYNGEE. The V gene end was trimmed by 5 bases and the J gene end by 4 bases; junction bases not matched to a gene: 7. CDR3 residues: CASRDPSGDYNEQFF. The CDR3 bases are TGTGCCAGCAGGGACCCTAGCGGGGATTACAATGAGCAGTTCTTC.

This clone was picked up a small number of times. The rearrangement uses TRBV30 and TRBJ2-3, with 11 bases that match TRBD2. Germline V CDR1 and CDR2: GTSNPN, SVGIG (reference sequence). The V segment lost 8 bases and the J segment 5 bases; nucleotides outside the gene matches: 6. The CDR3 is 13 residues long. The CDR3 reads CASSGRAEDTQYF. The CDR3 coding sequence is TGTGCCAGTAGCGGGAGGGCCGAAGATACGCAGTATTTT.

A single count supports this clone. The chain combines TRBV28 with TRBJ1-5; D remains unclear. The V end was cut by 2 bases, the J end by 6 bases, with 5 bases between. The CDR3 has 12 residues. Germline V CDR1 and CDR2: MDHEN, SYDVKM. CDR3 sequence: CASSLGPQPQHF. CDR3 nucleotide sequence: TGTGCCAGCAGTTTAGGGCCTCAGCCCCAGCATTTT.

This clone was counted between two and nine times. The V gene is TRBV7-2, the J gene TRBJ2-5; D may be TRBD2 (6 bases). Trimming took off 6 bases at V and 1 base at J, with 12 bases between the two ends. This CDR3 has 14 amino acids. The germline V gene has CDR1 SGHTA and CDR2 FQGNSA. CDR3 region: CASRKGGIQETQYF. DNA for the CDR3: TGTGCCAGCAGGAAAGGAGGGATCCAAGAGACCCAGTACTTC.

The sample holds a few counts of this clone. The genes are TRBV11-2 and TRBJ1-5; TRBD1 might be the D (6 bases). Deletions cut 4 bases from V and 6 bases from J, with 10 bases between. The germline V gene has CDR1 SGHAT and CDR2 FQNNGV. This CDR3 has 13 amino acids. The CDR3 bases are TGTGCCAGCAGCTCACAGGGATCTCAGCCCCAGCATTTT. Translating gives CASSSQGSQPQHF.

The table lists this clone with a few counts. The rearrangement uses TRBV29-1 and TRBJ2-7; TRBD2 might be the D (5 bases). The V gene lost 6 bases and the J gene lost 8 bases, with 23 bases spanning the gap. The CDR3 runs to 14 residues. The germline gives CDR1 SQVTM, CDR2 ANQGSEA. For the CDR3, the DNA is TGCAGCGTAAAGAGGGTAACCTCCGAAATACAGCAGTACTTC. Protein: CSVKRVTSEIQQYF.

This clone has just one count. The chain joins TRBV7-3 to TRBJ1-2; D may be TRBD1 (6 bases). This CDR3 has 14 amino acids. Germline lookup yields CDR1 SGHTA and CDR2 FQGTGA. With 6 bases removed from V and 4 bases from J, the gap between germline ends came to 15 bases. The CDR3 sequence: CASRTPGETYGYTF. The CDR3 bases are TGTGCCAGCAGGACCCCAGGGGAGACCTATGGCTACACCTTC.

DNA for the CDR3: TGTGCCAGCTCACCACCGCTAGGATTGTCCTACGAGCAGTACTTC. This encodes CASSPPLGLSYEQYF. J is TRBJ2-7 and V is TRBV18; unclear D gene. The CDR3 contains 15 residues. Per the germline V gene, CDR1 is KGHSH and CDR2 is LQKENI. V gave up 0 bases and J gave up 1 base, with 10 bases separating them.

The chain is built from TRBV5-1 and TRBJ2-1; 8 positions agree with TRBD1. V trimming: 4 bases; J trimming: 5 bases; junction bases outside the gene matches: 5. CDR3 length equals 14 residues. Germline lookup yields CDR1 SGHRS and CDR2 YFSETQ. The CDR3 nucleotides read TGCGCCAGCAGCACGGGACAGGTAAACAATGAGCAGTTCTTC. Translating gives CASSTGQVNNEQFF.

This clone was detected only a few times. The gene calls are TRBV7-9 and TRBJ1-5, with 9 bases identical to TRBD1. V shed 6 bases and J 0 bases; nucleotides not matched to a gene: 12. The CDR3 has 18 residues. Germline V gene sequence: CDR1 SEHNR, CDR2 FQNEAQ (reference sequence). Written as DNA, the CDR3 is TGTGCCAGCAGAATGAGGTTACAGGGGGCATATAGCAATCAGCCCCAGCATTTT. It translates to CASRMRLQGAYSNQPQHF. Filled out from reference TRBV7-9 and TRBJ1-5, the complete variable domain reads DTGVSQNPRHKITKRGQNVTFRCDPISEHNRLYWYRQTLGQGPEFLTYFQNEAQLEKSRLLSDRFSAERPKGSFSTLEIQRTEQGDSAMYLCASRMRLQGAYSNQPQHFGDGTRLSIL.

This chain uses TRBV28 with TRBJ2-1; 15 positions agree with TRBD2. V trimming: 6 bases; J trimming: 0 bases; junction bases outside the gene matches: 6. CDR1 is MDHEN, CDR2 SYDVKM, per germline. CDR3 length: 18 residues. The CDR3 nucleotides read TGTGCCAGCAGCCGGACTAGCGGGAGGGCAAGCTCCTACAATGAGCAGTTCTTC. Its protein is CASSRTSGRASSYNEQFF.

This clone was observed a handful of times. This rearrangement joins TRBV9 to TRBJ2-7; D is perhaps TRBD1 (6 bases). Germline V CDR1 and CDR2: SGDLS, YYNGEE. Trimming took off 2 bases at V and 5 bases at J, with 17 bases between the two ends. The CDR3 covers 15 residues. CDR3 protein: CASSVGAYSEDEQYF. DNA of the CDR3: TGTGCCAGCAGCGTGGGGGCTTACAGCGAGGACGAGCAGTACTTC.

The rearrangement joins TRBV9 to TRBJ2-3, with TRBD1 matching 9 bases. The V segment lost 3 bases and the J segment 1 base; nucleotides outside the gene matches: 3. The CDR3 loop spans 15 amino acids. Germline CDR1 reads SGDLS; CDR2 reads YYNGEE. In nucleotides, the CDR3 is TGTGCCAGCAGCGGGGGACAGGGTGGCACAGATACGCAGTATTTT. It is translated as CASSGGQGGTDTQYF.

The DNA of the CDR3 is TGTGCCAGCAGCTTAGAAGGACAGACCGAGCAGTTCTTC. It codes for CASSLEGQTEQFF. The chain recombines TRBV11-3 with TRBJ2-1; tentative D call: TRBD1 (6 bases). CDR3 length: 13 amino acids. Germline lookup yields CDR1 SGHNT and CDR2 YENEEA. V was shortened by 0 bases and J by 10 bases, with 10 bases between the two germline ends.

The rearrangement uses TRBV30 and TRBJ2-1; tentative D call: TRBD1 (5 bases). V was pared by 2 bases and J by 3 bases, with 8 bases between. The germline V gene has CDR1 GTSNPN and CDR2 SVGIG (reference sequence). CDR3 length: 13 amino acids. The CDR3 protein is CAWSSGHYNEQFF. CDR3 nucleotides: TGTGCCTGGAGTTCAGGGCACTACAATGAGCAGTTCTTC.

The chain has TRBV7-9 and TRBJ1-2; D is perhaps TRBD1 (5 bases). This CDR3 has 14 residues. Germline CDR1 and CDR2: SEHNR and FQNEAQ (reference sequence). Trimming removed 1 base from V and 6 bases from J, with 12 bases in between. CDR3 nucleotide sequence: TGTGCCAGCAGCTTAGTCGGAGGAGGGGATGGCTACACCTTC. It codes for CASSLVGGGDGYTF.

The rearrangement uses TRBV11-1 and TRBJ2-7, with TRBD2 identical over 10 bases. CDR1 is SGHAT, CDR2 FQDESV, per germline (reference sequence). V trimming: 4 bases; J trimming: 6 bases; junction bases outside the gene matches: 9. CDR3 length equals 15 residues. The CDR3 loop reads CASSYYLAGVSEQYF. CDR3 nucleotide sequence: TGTGCCAGCAGCTACTACCTAGCGGGAGTCTCCGAGCAGTACTTC.

The chain has TRBV27 and TRBJ2-7; a possible D gene is TRBD2 (6 bases). The CDR3 spans 11 residues. Germline lookup yields CDR1 MNHEY and CDR2 SMNVEV (reference sequence). V gave up 3 bases and J gave up 6 bases, with 6 bases separating them. The CDR3 DNA reads TGTGCCAGCAGTTTGGGAGGCGAGCAGTACTTC. Translation gives CASSLGGEQYF.

This clone appeared a few times. The J gene is TRBJ2-7, the V gene TRBV29-1, with D perhaps matching TRBD1 (5 bases). The CDR3 has 13 amino acids. Trimming stripped 7 bases from V and 7 bases from J, with 20 bases between. From germline, CDR1 is SQVTM and CDR2 ANQGSEA. The chain's CDR3 is CSAGRQSPGEQYF. CDR3 bases: TGCAGCGCTGGTCGGCAGTCCCCAGGGGAGCAGTACTTC.

This clone was counted a few times. The J gene is TRBJ2-6, the V gene TRBV15; D possibly corresponds to TRBD1 (6 bases). V lost 0 bases to trimming and J lost 1 base, with 10 bases between them. The CDR3 totals 17 residues. The V gene's germline CDR1 is LNHNV and CDR2 YYDKDF (reference sequence). Here the CDR3 reads CATSRDGQWSGANVLTF. CDR3 nucleotides: TGTGCCACCAGCAGAGATGGACAGTGGTCTGGGGCCAACGTCCTGACTTTC.